This TCR beta chain was sequenced in a study of identical twins. This CDR3 is 16 amino acids long. The germline V gene encodes CDR1 LNHDA and CDR2 SQIVND (reference sequence). After removal of 5 bases from V and 0 bases from J, the junction contained 8 bases not matched to a gene. The table lists this clonotype with a few counts. Via MiXCR, TCRdb re-called the 5' RACE reads, giving one row per CDR3 protein. The sample lists just under 650,000 distinct CDR3 sequences, about 7.1% seen once, with less than 2% in the top ten. These same data were also listed under a study on yellow fever vaccine responses in identical twins.

The rearrangement links TRBV19 to TRBJ1-1; 8 bases align to TRBD1. The TCR sequence derives from a woman aged 18-29 years in good health. Sequenced: PBMCs. The CDR3 is CASSPGTGLMNTEAFF. In DNA, the CDR3 is TGTGCCAGTAGTCCCGGGACAGGACTAATGAACACTGAAGCTTTCTTT. Looking up the rest from reference TRBV19 and TRBJ1-1 gives the full variable domain: DGGITQSPKYLFRKEGQNVTLSCEQNLNHDAMYWYRQDPGQGLRLIYYSQIVNDFQKGDIAEGYSVSREKKESFPLTVTSAQKNPTAFYLCASSPGTGLMNTEAFFGQGTRLTVV.